The subject of this entry is one T cell receptor beta chain. Other DNA sequences in the same sample also yield this CDR3. Only in-frame clones appear in the TCRdb table, and some are missing; sequencing was by immunoSEQ multiplex PCR. The sample lists over 350,000 clones; over 90% were seen once. This entry comes from a study of shared T cell receptors in the human thymus. Looked up from germline, CDR1 is MNHEY and CDR2 is SMNVEV (reference sequence). With 5 bases removed from V and 8 bases from J, the gap between germline ends came to 10 bases. There are 12 residues in the CDR3. The sequencing sample was made of thymocytes. The V call is TRBV27, the J call TRBJ2-1, with D possibly being TRBD2 (5 bases). The receptor comes from a human donor. The CDR3 spells CASSLGGDEQFF. CDR3 nucleotides: TGTGCCAGCAGTCTAGGAGGCGATGAGCAGTTCTTC.